This passage covers 15 T cell receptor beta chains from one sample sequenced in a study of CD8+CD57+ T cells in acquired aplastic anemia (dated by TCRdb to between 2017 and 2018). Patients chosen for sequencing had shown expansion of CD8+CD57+ cells by flow cytometry. Sequencing relied on an Illumina HiSeq 2000. Genomic DNA was used as template for profiling of TCR beta VDJ combinations and CDR3 sequences. Starting from the raw public reads, TCRdb applied fastp trimming at Q25, assembled clones with MiXCR and retained in-frame beta chains. Rows with one shared CDR3 protein collapse into an entry with the most common genes and DNA. The sample has about 120,000 distinct CDR3 sequences on record, over 55% of them singletons. The ten largest make up 25% to 30% of the sample. The sequenced sample was sorted CD4+, CD8+, or CD8+CD57+ T cells (not recorded which) from PBMCs. The receptors were gathered from a human donor with aplastic anemia.

The chain employs TRBV7-8 and TRBJ2-7; a possible D gene is TRBD1 (6 bases). Germline loops: CDR1 SGHVS, CDR2 FQNEAQ. The CDR3 consists of 14 residues. Trimming removed 4 bases at V and 4 bases at J, with 14 bases between. The CDR3 reads CASSSRDTGYEQYF. The CDR3 bases are TGTGCCAGCAGCTCCCGGGACACGGGGTACGAGCAGTACTTC.

This clonotype was seen only a few times. The chain uses TRBV10-3 and TRBJ2-5, with TRBD1 matching over 9 bases. The CDR3 runs to 14 residues. The germline V gene encodes CDR1 ENHRY and CDR2 SYGVKD. Losses at the gene ends were 8 bases for V and 5 bases for J; bases not matched to a gene: 9. The CDR3 reads CAIGRGTGRETQYF. The CDR3 coding sequence is TGTGCCATCGGCCGAGGGACAGGGAGGGAGACCCAGTACTTC.

The chain combines TRBV27 with TRBJ2-5, with 9 bases fitting TRBD2. The V segment lost 2 bases and the J segment 5 bases; nucleotides outside the gene matches: 9. The CDR3 contains 16 residues. In germline, CDR1 is MNHEY, CDR2 SMNVEV (reference sequence). CDR3 protein: CASSLGAGGPPETQYF. The CDR3 DNA is TGTGCCAGCAGTTTAGGGGCGGGAGGGCCGCCCGAGACCCAGTACTTC.

Only a few counts were recorded for this clonotype. The CDR3 here is CATSDPPTGHVRETQYF. CDR3 bases: TGTGCCACCAGTGATCCACCGACAGGGCATGTGAGAGAGACCCAGTACTTC. The chain joins TRBV24-1 to TRBJ2-5; 7 bases match TRBD1. This CDR3 comprises 17 residues. The germline V gene encodes CDR1 KGHDR and CDR2 SFDVKD. The V gene end was trimmed by 3 bases and the J gene end by 4 bases; junction bases not matched to a gene: 13.

CDR3 sequence reads: CASSVLGTGEGYTF. CDR3 nucleotide sequence: TGTGCCAGCAGCGTACTGGGGACAGGGGAAGGCTACACCTTC. The rearrangement uses TRBV9 and TRBJ1-2, with 10 nucleotides matching TRBD1. Trimming removed 1 base from V and 8 bases from J; junction bases left unmatched: 5. The CDR3 loop spans 14 amino acids. Germline-derived CDR1 and CDR2 are SGDLS and YYNGEE.

The rearrangement links TRBV7-9 to TRBJ2-3; the D call may be TRBD1 or TRBD2 (7 bases each). This CDR3 has 13 amino acids. Germline CDR1 reads SEHNR; CDR2 reads FQNEAQ (reference sequence). V was shortened by 8 bases and J by 5 bases, with 14 bases between the two germline ends. CDR3 sequence: CASQGGGGDTQYF. CDR3 nucleotide sequence: TGTGCCAGCCAGGGAGGGGGCGGAGATACGCAGTATTTT.

Within the sample, this clonotype is large. V is TRBV7-2 and J is TRBJ2-1; D not certain. V lost 3 bases and J lost 4, with 7 bases in between. The CDR3 is 13 amino acids. In germline, CDR1 is SGHTA, CDR2 FQGNSA. CDR3 sequence reads: CASSFRPYNEQFF. Written as DNA, the CDR3 is TGTGCCAGCAGCTTTCGTCCTTACAATGAGCAGTTCTTC.

V usage is TRBV24-1 and J usage is TRBJ2-3, with D possibly TRBD2 on 5 matching bases. Trimming pared 1 base from V and 6 bases from J, leaving 13 bases between. The germline CDR1 and CDR2 sequences are KGHDR and SFDVKD. The CDR3 is made up of 15 amino acids. CDR3 amino acids: CATSDLSGDGDTQYF. The CDR3 DNA reads as TGTGCCACCAGTGATTTATCCGGGGATGGGGATACGCAGTATTTT.

This chain links TRBV29-1 with TRBJ2-3; D might be TRBD1 or TRBD2, each matching 5 bases. Trimming left V 5 bases short and J 2 bases short, with 14 bases between. This CDR3 region has 14 residues. Germline V gene sequence: CDR1 SQVTM, CDR2 ANQGSEA. The CDR3 sequence: CSVLPTGPTDTQYF. CDR3 DNA: TGCAGCGTTCTACCCACGGGGCCCACAGATACGCAGTATTTT.

J is TRBJ1-2 and V is TRBV10-3, with TRBD1 as a possible D gene (5 bases). Between the trimmed V and J ends, which lost 7 bases and 4 bases, there was a span of 19 bases. Germline-derived CDR1 and CDR2 are ENHRY and SYGVKD. The CDR3 has 15 amino acids. The CDR3: CAIKGSAVDSYGYTF. CDR3 DNA: TGTGCCATCAAAGGTTCCGCGGTAGACAGCTATGGCTACACCTTC.

This sequence joins TRBV15 and TRBJ1-3; D uncertain. Germline lookup yields CDR1 LNHNV and CDR2 YYDKDF (reference sequence). The CDR3 is 16 residues long. Between the trimmed V and J ends, which lost 9 bases and 1 base, there was a span of 19 bases. Written as DNA, the CDR3 is TGTGCCACGAGCTCAATCAGATGGGGTTCTGGAAACACCATATATTTT. Translating it yields CATSSIRWGSGNTIYF.

This clonotype has just one count. The chain combines TRBV9 with TRBJ1-3; D not certain. The germline V gene has CDR1 SGDLS and CDR2 YYNGEE. The CDR3 is made up of 13 amino acids. Trimming left V 4 bases short and J 4 bases short, with 9 bases between. CDR3 sequence (DNA): TGTGCCAGCAGCTTTACTGCCGGAAACACCATATATTTT. Translating it yields CASSFTAGNTIYF.

This chain connects TRBV25-1 to TRBJ1-6; 9 bases are shared with TRBD1. The CDR3 has 15 amino acids. Germline values: CDR1 MGHDK, CDR2 SYGVNS. Trimming cost V 4 bases and J 9 bases; bases outside gene matches: 7. The CDR3 spells CASSATGQGGSPLHF. The CDR3 DNA reads as TGTGCCAGCAGTGCAACGGGACAGGGCGGTTCACCCCTCCACTTT.

The gene calls are TRBV14 and TRBJ2-7; D is perhaps TRBD2 (5 bases). The CDR3 covers 18 residues. V shed 1 base and J shed 3 bases, with 22 bases lying between them. The V gene's germline CDR1 is SGHDN and CDR2 FVKESK. CDR3 sequence reads: CASSQAWTGVGYDYEQYF. The CDR3 DNA reads TGTGCCAGCAGCCAAGCTTGGACTGGGGTAGGCTATGACTACGAGCAGTACTTC. The whole variable domain, remainder taken from reference TRBV14 and TRBJ2-7, is EAGVTQFPSHSVIEKGQTVTLRCDPISGHDNLYWYRRVMGKEIKFLLHFVKESKQDESGMPNNRFLAERTGGTYSTLKVQPAELEDSGVYFCASSQAWTGVGYDYEQYFGPGTRLTVT.

V usage is TRBV20-1 and J usage is TRBJ2-5; no clear D. Trimming took 5 bases from V and 0 from J, leaving 16 bases between them. Germline V lookup: CDR1 DFQATT, CDR2 SNEGSKA (reference sequence). CDR3 length: 15 residues. For the CDR3, the DNA is TGCAGTGCTCCTATCGCTAGGTGGTACCAAGAGACCCAGTACTTC. It specifies CSAPIARWYQETQYF.